Sequencing of this T cell receptor beta chain was carried out in a study of T cell repertoires in cytomegalovirus infection. Study context: Evidence of both CMV infection and a matching HLA type came from public TCR beta signatures.

Overall study results and limits: Across the ex vivo response, the dominant clonotypes were HLA-C-restricted CMV-specific TCR beta clonotypes. There were carriers of CMV plus the relevant HLA, and cumulative public TCR beta family frequency identified them.

Trimming at V came to 0 bases and at J to 4 bases, leaving 4 bases not matched to a gene. There are 16 residues in the CDR3. Germline V gene sequence: CDR1 SGHTA, CDR2 FQGTGA. TCRdb fed the reads into MiXCR, producing one record per CDR3 protein. The sample carries 680,000 or so distinct CDR3 sequences, under 40% recorded once. To note about this clonotype: Its antigen is undetermined.

Sequences were obtained from PBMCs. The chain links TRBV7-3 to TRBJ2-3, with 10 nucleotides matching TRBD1. This receptor was obtained from a human donor in good health (CMV status not recorded). Some clones in this sample may be carry-over from other donors' samples. The CDR3 sequence is CASSLTGTGEADTQYF. The CDR3 DNA sequence: TGTGCCAGCAGCTTAACCGGGACAGGGGAAGCAGATACGCAGTATTTT. The variable domain in full, with the rest retrieved from reference TRBV7-3 and TRBJ2-3, is GAGVSQTPSNKVTEKGKYVELRCDPISGHTALYWYRQSLGQGPEFLIYFQGTGAADDSGLPNDRFFAVRPEGSVSTLKIQRTERGDSAVYLCASSLTGTGEADTQYFGPGTRLTVL.